The 19 T cell receptor beta chains in this list originate from one sample, sequenced in a study of post-analysis software for immune sequencing data. Unique molecular identifiers were carried by the TCR beta cDNA libraries. TCRdb reprocessed the PCR reads with MiXCR, giving one entry per CDR3 protein. Altogether roughly 150,000 distinct CDR3 sequences are present, around 36% being singletons, with the ten largest covering approximately 30%. Sequenced here: blood, sampled after autologous hematopoietic stem cell transplantation. The receptor source for this set is a girl between 10 and 17 years old with multiple sclerosis.

The CDR3 loop is CSVERYIFVGDSDNEQFF. Here the CDR3 DNA reads TGCAGCGTTGAAAGGTATATTTTTGTAGGGGATTCGGACAATGAGCAGTTCTTC. The V gene is TRBV29-1, the J gene TRBJ2-1, with D possibly being TRBD1 (5 bases). Germline CDR1 SQVTM, CDR2 ANQGSEA. The CDR3 consists of 18 residues. The V gene lost 2 bases and the J gene lost 5 bases, with 25 bases spanning the gap.

The chain carries TRBV20-1 and TRBJ1-1, with 7 bases matching TRBD1. Germline CDR1 DFQATT, CDR2 SNEGSKA (reference sequence). The CDR3 extends over 12 amino acids. V gave up 7 bases and J gave up 1 base; unmatched junction bases: 3. As DNA, the CDR3 is TGCAGTGTTTACAGGGGGAACACTGAAGCTTTCTTT. Its protein is CSVYRGNTEAFF.

This chain links TRBV7-2 with TRBJ2-5; the D is unclear. Matching the DNA end better, TRBJ2-7 makes the J call doubtful. The CDR3 has 14 amino acids. Germline V CDR1 and CDR2: SGHTA, FQGNSA. The CDR3 reads CASSLNVNFVEQYF. CDR3 nucleotides: TGTGCCAGCAGCCTAAACGTCAATTTTGTCGAGCAGTACTTC.

This clonotype was seen a few times. This sequence may be a read error, since a much larger clone differs from it by one base. This rearrangement joins TRBV28 to TRBJ2-5; perhaps TRBD1 as D (5 bases). Germline V gene lookup returns CDR1 MDHEN and CDR2 SYDVKM. V lost 5 bases to trimming and J lost 1 base, with 11 bases between them. This CDR3 is built from 14 residues. The DNA for the CDR3 is TGTGCCAGCAGTCCACCGACAGTCCAAGAGACCCAGTACTTC. Amino acid sequence: CASSPPTVQETQYF.

This clonotype was recorded at least ten times. V and J are TRBV7-8 and TRBJ2-7; D gene ambiguous. V was cut by 4 bases and J by 2 bases, with 12 bases left in between. CDR1 is SGHVS, CDR2 FQNEAQ, per germline. The CDR3 runs to 14 residues. The CDR3 region has the DNA TGTGCCAGCAGCTCGGACGGCACCCCCTACGAGCAGTACTTC. It yields the protein CASSSDGTPYEQYF.

This clonotype was observed a handful of times. V is TRBV29-1 and J is TRBJ2-3; TRBD2 might be the D (6 bases). Trimming shortened V by 5 bases and J by 2 bases, and 8 bases separated the two germline ends. This CDR3 is built from 12 residues. Germline assignment: CDR1 SQVTM and CDR2 ANQGSEA. CDR3 in amino acids: CSVRTTTDTQYF. The CDR3 DNA reads as TGCAGCGTTAGGACTACCACAGATACGCAGTATTTT.

The chain couples TRBV29-1 to TRBJ1-1; the D is unclear. This CDR3 has 13 residues. Looked up from germline, CDR1 is SQVTM and CDR2 is ANQGSEA. Trimming shortened V by 2 bases and J by 0 bases, and 7 bases separated the two germline ends. For the CDR3, the DNA is TGCAGCGTTGAACCAGGCATGAACACTGAAGCTTTCTTT. Protein product: CSVEPGMNTEAFF.

The chain has TRBV12-3 or TRBV12-4 and TRBJ2-7; 8 nucleotides line up with TRBD2. The DNA end is more similar to TRBJ2-5, so the J call may be wrong. The CDR3 sequence is 13 residues long. The CDR3 DNA sequence: TGTGCCAGCAGTAGCGGGAGTCCAGAGACCCAGTACTTC. The encoded protein is CASSSGSPETQYF.

V gene TRBV20-1 combines with J gene TRBJ2-3, with 12 bases matching TRBD2. Germline V gene lookup returns CDR1 DFQATT and CDR2 SNEGSKA (reference sequence). The length of the CDR3 is 17 residues. J gave up 1 base and V 6 bases, and 11 bases lay outside the gene matches. CDR3 sequence reads: CSAGGLAGPGGTDTQYF. For the CDR3, the DNA is TGCAGTGCCGGGGGACTAGCGGGTCCCGGCGGCACAGATACGCAGTATTTT.

This clonotype was found a few times. V usage is TRBV24-1 and J usage is TRBJ2-3; no clear D. V gave up 4 bases and J gave up 0 bases, with 7 bases separating them. The germline V gene encodes CDR1 KGHDR and CDR2 SFDVKD. The CDR3 sequence is 14 residues long. The CDR3 DNA reads TGTGCCACCAGTGAGTCACCTAGCACAGATACGCAGTATTTT. Translating it yields CATSESPSTDTQYF.

The chain uses TRBV7-2 and TRBJ2-1, with D unresolved. Looked up from germline, CDR1 is SGHTA and CDR2 is FQGNSA. The CDR3 runs 14 residues. V was trimmed by 5 bases and J by 9 bases, leaving 17 bases between them. In nucleotides, the CDR3 is TGTGCCAGCAGCCCTTGGGTCGGCGCGAGTGAGCAGTTCTTC. Translation gives CASSPWVGASEQFF.

The chain uses TRBV5-1 and TRBJ2-2; the D gene is possibly TRBD1 (6 bases). V was trimmed by 4 bases and J by 6 bases, leaving 13 bases between them. From germline, CDR1 is SGHRS and CDR2 YFSETQ. The CDR3 runs to 14 residues. Here the CDR3 reads CASSPTGLAGELFF. In nucleotides, the CDR3 is TGCGCCAGCAGCCCAACAGGGTTGGCCGGGGAGCTGTTTTTT. Full variable domain (remainder filled in from reference TRBV5-1 and TRBJ2-2): KAGVTQTPRYLIKTRGQQVTLSCSPISGHRSVSWYQQTPGQGLQFLFEYFSETQRNKGNFPGRFSGRQFSNSRSEMNVSTLELGDSALYLCASSPTGLAGELFFGEGSRLTVL.

The J gene is TRBJ2-4, the V gene TRBV7-6; D is uncertain. Trimming removed 7 bases from V and 13 bases from J, with 23 bases in between. Germline loops: CDR1 SGHVS, CDR2 FNYEAQ. CDR3 length: 14 amino acids. CDR3 in DNA: TGTGCCAGCACTCCTACCAGGATGGAAGACACCCAGTACTTC. Its protein product is CASTPTRMEDTQYF.

Written as DNA, the CDR3 is TGTGCCAGCAGTTTATCGGAACAGGGCACAGATACGCAGTATTTT. This gives the protein CASSLSEQGTDTQYF. The genes are TRBV12-3 or TRBV12-4 and TRBJ2-3; possibly TRBD1 for D (5 bases). Trimming removed 2 bases from V and 1 base from J, with 10 bases in between. The CDR3 is made up of 15 amino acids.

This clonotype was counted only a few times. This rearrangement joins TRBV20-1 to TRBJ2-1; 9 nucleotides agree with TRBD2. The junction had 12 bases not matched to a gene; V was cut back by 0 bases and J by 9 bases. This CDR3 is 16 amino acids long. Per the germline V gene, CDR1 is DFQATT and CDR2 is SNEGSKA (reference sequence). The CDR3 DNA follows: TGCAGTGCTAGAGATAAATCCAGCGGGAGGTGGATTGAGCAGTTCTTC. Its translation: CSARDKSSGRWIEQFF.

This chain links TRBV5-1 with TRBJ2-3; perhaps TRBD2 as D (6 bases). Germline CDR1 and CDR2: SGHRS and YFSETQ. The CDR3 loop spans 16 amino acids. Trimming cost V 0 bases and J 5 bases, with 16 bases left between them. The CDR3 region is CASSLEGGPGGDTQYF. CDR3 in DNA: TGCGCCAGCAGCTTGGAAGGAGGCCCCGGGGGAGATACGCAGTATTTT.

The gene calls are TRBV4-3 and TRBJ2-2; TRBD2 agrees at 7 bases. From germline, CDR1 is LGHNA and CDR2 YSLEER. V lost 1 base and J lost 1; bases outside the gene matches: 6. The CDR3 spans 17 residues. The DNA for the CDR3 is TGCGCCAGCAGCCAAGGAGCGGGACTCGGGAACACCGGGGAGCTGTTTTTT. Translating gives CASSQGAGLGNTGELFF.

The chain combines TRBV5-1 with TRBJ2-5; 10 bases map to TRBD2. Germline-derived CDR1 and CDR2 are SGHRS and YFSETQ. The CDR3 has 17 residues. J gave up 6 bases and V 0 bases, and 11 bases lay outside the gene matches. The CDR3 spells CASSLEAGGQVKKTQYF. The CDR3 bases are TGCGCCAGCAGCTTGGAAGCGGGAGGGCAAGTGAAAAAGACCCAGTACTTC.

This rearrangement joins TRBV6-1 to TRBJ1-2, with 9 nucleotides matching TRBD1. Germline V CDR1 and CDR2: MNHNS, SASEGT. The CDR3 length is 15 residues. After removal of 4 bases from V and 4 bases from J, the junction contained 7 bases not matched to a gene. In DNA form, the CDR3 reads TGTGCCAGCAGTGCCGGGGACAGGGAGTTCTATGGCTACACCTTC. Translating it yields CASSAGDREFYGYTF.